These 26 T cell receptor beta chains were all obtained from the same sample, sequenced in a study of molecular identifiers for immune sequencing clone quantification. From the PCR reads, TCRdb called clonotypes with MiXCR, one entry per CDR3 protein. The profile shows roughly 320,000 distinct CDR3 sequences, 20% to 25% of them singletons. The specimen was naive CD8+ T cells from blood, with Jurkat cell RNA spiked in. Indicated subset: FACS-sorted CD8+CD4-CCR7+CD45RA+ naive T cells. These receptors were obtained from a human donor in good health. Some libraries in this study had Jurkat cell RNA spiked in.

This clonotype showed up many times. The chain recombines TRBV7-2 with TRBJ1-5; D is unresolved. Germline CDR1 SGHTA, CDR2 FQGNSA. CDR3 length: 15 amino acids. V was clipped by 1 base and J by 2 bases, with 9 bases between them. CDR3 nucleotide sequence: TGTGCCAGCAGCTTAGGACGCGGGGGCAATCAGCCCCAGCATTTT. It is translated as CASSLGRGGNQPQHF.

This clonotype came up many times. This chain connects TRBV27 to TRBJ2-7; possible D gene TRBD1, 6 bases. Germline assignment: CDR1 MNHEY and CDR2 SMNVEV (reference sequence). Trimming removed 1 base at V and 6 bases at J, with 13 bases between. The CDR3 sequence is 14 residues long. In DNA, the CDR3 is TGTGCCAGCAGTTTATTAGGGGGTTATATCGAGCAGTACTTC. Protein sequence: CASSLLGGYIEQYF.

This clonotype was seen at least ten times. This rearrangement joins TRBV5-8 to TRBJ2-7; a possible D gene is TRBD1 (6 bases). Germline-derived CDR1 and CDR2 are SGHTS and YDEGEE. The CDR3 has 13 residues. V was cut by 3 bases and J by 6 bases, with 13 bases left in between. This CDR3 reads CASSWWQGTEQYF. CDR3 in DNA: TGTGCCAGCAGCTGGTGGCAGGGGACCGAGCAGTACTTC.

This clonotype was counted at least ten times. The J gene is TRBJ2-3, the V gene TRBV11-2; 7 bases line up with TRBD1. The CDR3 sequence is 14 residues long. Trimming took 5 bases from V and 2 from J; bases not matched to a gene: 4. CDR1 is SGHAT, CDR2 FQNNGV, per germline. The DNA for the CDR3 is TGTGCCAGCAGCCGGACAGGAGACACAGATACGCAGTATTTT. It yields the protein CASSRTGDTDTQYF.

This clonotype was found a few times. The V call is TRBV20-1, the J call TRBJ2-2; TRBD2 matches 7 bases. V was pared by 3 bases and J by 4 bases, with 14 bases of the junction left unmatched. There are 17 residues in the CDR3. CDR1 is DFQATT and CDR2 is SNEGSKA in the germline V gene (reference sequence). The CDR3 DNA reads TGCAGTGCTAGTCATTACATGGGGGGGAGTAGCACCGGGGAGCTGTTTTTT. Translation: CSASHYMGGSSTGELFF.

This clonotype showed up many times. The chain links TRBV29-1 to TRBJ2-4; TRBD1 is a possible D gene (5 bases). The V end was cut by 6 bases, the J end by 2 bases, with 11 bases between. Germline CDR1 SQVTM, CDR2 ANQGSEA. This CDR3 comprises 13 residues. The CDR3 reads CSVTDNTKNIQYF. The CDR3 nucleotides read TGCAGCGTCACGGACAATACCAAAAACATTCAGTACTTC.

The chain joins TRBV25-1 to TRBJ1-6; D perhaps matches TRBD1 (6 bases). V was pared by 1 base and J by 6 bases, with 7 bases between. Germline CDR1 MGHDK, CDR2 SYGVNS. The CDR3 totals 14 residues. This CDR3 is CASSESGANSPLHF. The CDR3 coding sequence is TGTGCCAGCAGTGAATCAGGGGCTAATTCACCCCTCCACTTT.

J is TRBJ2-2 and V is TRBV24-1, with D unresolved. The CDR3 is 13 residues long. V was clipped by 4 bases and J by 6 bases, with 8 bases between them. Germline CDR1 KGHDR, CDR2 SFDVKD. In DNA form, the CDR3 reads TGTGCCACCAGTGAGGGATTCGCCGGGGAGCTGTTTTTT. Protein product: CATSEGFAGELFF.

Regarding this clonotype: A read error may be the cause here, since a much bigger clone is one base away. The final CDR3 position lacks the conserved phenylalanine or tryptophan, pointing to a likely read error. The chain recombines TRBV30 with TRBJ1-4; D gene ambiguous. From germline, CDR1 is GTSNPN and CDR2 SVGIG (reference sequence). CDR3 length: 15 residues. V shed 5 bases and J shed 5 bases, with 18 bases lying between them. CDR3 loop: CAWDPGRGGNEKLFL. The CDR3 bases are TGTGCCTGGGACCCTGGACGGGGAGGGAATGAAAAACTGTTTCTT.

This clonotype was recorded at least ten times. The rearrangement links TRBV6-6 to TRBJ2-3, with D hard to call. The V and J ends lost 5 bases and 5 bases respectively, with 17 bases between them. Germline-derived CDR1 and CDR2 are MNHNY and SVGAGI (reference sequence). The CDR3 extends over 15 amino acids. CDR3 coding DNA: TGTGCCAGCAGTCCGCTCGGCCCCGAAGGAGATACGCAGTATTTT. Its translation is CASSPLGPEGDTQYF.

This clonotype appeared once. One end of the junction is discordant with germline, which a read error may explain. J is TRBJ2-2 and V is TRBV27, with 10 bases identical to TRBD1. The CDR3 sequence is 15 residues long. The germline V gene encodes CDR1 MNHEY and CDR2 SMNVEV (reference sequence). The CDR3, as DNA: TGTGCCAGCGGCACCGGGACAGGGGACACCCGGGAGCTGTTTTTT. This gives the protein CASGTGTGDTRELFF.

Worth noting for this clonotype: Since a much larger clone is just one base distant, this may be a read error. The rearrangement uses TRBV7-6 and TRBJ2-7; unclear D gene. The germline V gene has CDR1 SGHVS and CDR2 FNYEAQ. Trimming shortened V by 4 bases and J by 2 bases, and 18 bases separated the two germline ends. The CDR3 is 16 residues long. The CDR3 DNA reads TGTGCCAGCAGCTACTTCCGGACCGCCCAGGCCTACGAGCAGTACTTC. Protein: CASSYFRTAQAYEQYF.

This clonotype was seen more than once but under ten times. The gene calls are TRBV4-3 and TRBJ2-1; D gene ambiguous. Germline V CDR1 and CDR2: LGHNA, YSLEER. Trimming cost V 1 base and J 8 bases, with 6 bases left between them. This CDR3 is 12 amino acids long. CDR3 nucleotides: TGCGCCAGCAGCCAAGGGGCGTATGAGCAGTTCTTC. Translation gives CASSQGAYEQFF.

The V call is TRBV7-6, the J call TRBJ2-7, with 8 bases lining up with TRBD1. The V gene's germline CDR1 is SGHVS and CDR2 FNYEAQ. V lost 5 bases to trimming and J lost 6 bases; unmatched junction nucleotides: 6. The CDR3 has 13 amino acids. In nucleotides, the CDR3 is TGTGCCAGCAGCCCGAACAGGGGGAGCGAGCAGTACTTC. Encoded protein: CASSPNRGSEQYF. The entire variable domain, with the rest obtained from reference TRBV7-6 and TRBJ2-7, is as follows: GAGVSQSPRYKVTKRGQDVALRCDPISGHVSLYWYRQALGQGPEFLTYFNYEAQQDKSGLPNDRFSAERPEGSISTLTIQRTEQRDSAMYRCASSPNRGSEQYFGPGTRLTVT.

This clonotype was found many times. This chain uses TRBV4-2 with TRBJ2-1, with TRBD2 matching 10 bases. The V gene's germline CDR1 is LGHNA and CDR2 YNFKEQ. Trimming cost V 3 bases and J 3 bases; bases outside gene matches: 5. This CDR3 spans 16 amino acids. The CDR3 here is CASSQEAGGFYNEQFF. The CDR3 DNA reads as TGTGCCAGCAGCCAGGAAGCGGGGGGGTTCTACAATGAGCAGTTCTTC.

The table lists this clonotype with many counts. The chain has TRBV19 and TRBJ2-7; 7 bases map to TRBD1. CDR3 length: 12 residues. Per the germline V gene, CDR1 is LNHDA and CDR2 is SQIVND (reference sequence). V lost 5 bases to trimming and J lost 3 bases; unmatched junction nucleotides: 1. The CDR3 nucleotides read TGTGCCAGTAGTGGGACAGACTACGAGCAGTACTTC. This gives the protein CASSGTDYEQYF.

This clonotype was counted ten times or more. The gene calls are TRBV27 and TRBJ2-7; 11 nucleotides agree with TRBD2. From germline, CDR1 is MNHEY and CDR2 SMNVEV (reference sequence). Trimming cost V 6 bases and J 2 bases; bases outside gene matches: 3. CDR3 length: 14 residues. CDR3 protein: CASSPGLAAYEQYF. CDR3 sequence (DNA): TGTGCCAGCAGCCCGGGACTAGCGGCCTACGAGCAGTACTTC.

With regard to this clonotype: A much larger clone sits a single nucleotide away, making a read error possible. The rearrangement uses TRBV25-1 and TRBJ2-6; D not resolved. Germline values: CDR1 MGHDK, CDR2 SYGVNS. Trimming took 5 bases from V and 2 from J, leaving 19 bases between them. The CDR3 extends over 18 amino acids. CDR3 sequence reads: CASSRRDPTAAGANVLTF. In nucleotides, the CDR3 is TGTGCCAGCAGTAGACGAGATCCCACGGCCGCTGGGGCCAACGTCCTGACTTTC.

This clonotype showed up many times. The chain combines TRBV29-1 with TRBJ1-1, with D perhaps TRBD1 (5 bases). V gave up 0 bases and J gave up 7 bases, with 21 bases separating them. Germline-derived CDR1 and CDR2 are SQVTM and ANQGSEA. The CDR3 spans 16 residues. DNA for the CDR3: TGCAGCGTTGAAGATGTCGGAGGAAAGGGGCTGGGTGAAGCTTTCTTT. Translation gives CSVEDVGGKGLGEAFF.

This clonotype was seen a handful of times. V gene TRBV2 combines with J gene TRBJ1-1; TRBD1 matches 11 bases. J lost 6 bases, V lost 6 bases, and 12 bases had no gene match. Germline CDR1 SNHLY, CDR2 FYNNEI. CDR3 length: 16 residues. CDR3 coding DNA: TGTGCCAGCAGAGCCCCCGGGACAGGGGGGTGGGCTGAAGCTTTCTTT. As protein: CASRAPGTGGWAEAFF.

Concerning this clonotype itself: One base away lies a much larger clone, so this may be a sequencing read error. Because it lacks the conserved phenylalanine or tryptophan at the end, this CDR3 is likely a read error. The V call is TRBV29-1, the J call TRBJ1-2, with D possibly being TRBD1 (6 bases). The CDR3 is made up of 13 amino acids. The ends were cut back, 0 bases at V and 10 bases at J, with 15 bases in the middle. CDR1 SQVTM and CDR2 ANQGSEA come from the germline V gene. CDR3 in amino acids: CSVEDWGPRHYTL. DNA for the CDR3: TGCAGCGTTGAAGATTGGGGGCCCCGCCACTACACCCTC.

This sequence joins TRBV7-9 and TRBJ2-7; perhaps TRBD1 as D (6 bases). CDR3 size: 15 residues. Germline CDR1 and CDR2: SEHNR and FQNEAQ (reference sequence). V dropped 1 base and J dropped 3 bases, with 13 bases sitting between them. The CDR3, as DNA: TGTGCCAGCAGCTTAGGACCGGGACAAGTCTACGAGCAGTACTTC. Translating it yields CASSLGPGQVYEQYF.

The table lists this clonotype with many counts. The rearrangement uses TRBV5-1 and TRBJ2-7; 9 positions match TRBD1. Germline CDR1 and CDR2: SGHRS and YFSETQ. Losses at the gene ends were 4 bases for V and 4 bases for J; bases not matched to a gene: 9. This CDR3 contains 15 residues. In DNA form, the CDR3 reads TGCGCCAGCAGCCCAGGGACAGGGCCCACTTACGAGCAGTACTTC. It codes for CASSPGTGPTYEQYF.

Points on this clonotype: An end of the junction does not agree with germline; a read error may underlie this. The gene calls are TRBV5-1 and TRBJ2-2, with TRBD2 as a possible D gene (5 bases). The CDR3 spans 14 residues. CDR1 SGHRS and CDR2 YFSETQ come from the germline V gene. CDR3 region: CASNDEPNTGELLF. The CDR3 DNA follows: TGCGCCAGCAACGACGAACCAAACACCGGGGAGCTGCTTTTT.

This clonotype has just a few counts. The V gene is TRBV7-6, the J gene TRBJ2-5; 13 positions agree with TRBD2. Trimming took 5 bases from V and 4 from J; bases not matched to a gene: 7. Looked up from germline, CDR1 is SGHVS and CDR2 is FNYEAQ. This CDR3 spans 16 amino acids. CDR3 nucleotide sequence: TGTGCCAGCAGCCTAACTAGCGGGGGGGCCCGAGAGACCCAGTACTTC. Translated: CASSLTSGGARETQYF.

This clonotype was seen at least ten times. This chain connects TRBV6-4 to TRBJ2-7; D gene ambiguous. This CDR3 is built from 13 residues. CDR1 and CDR2 (germline): MRHNA, SNTAGT. V was pared by 7 bases and J by 1 base, with 11 bases between. CDR3 nucleotide sequence: TGTGCCAGCATCCGGAAGAATTCCTACGAGCAGTACTTC. It codes for CASIRKNSYEQYF.